This entry concerns a single TCR beta chain. Its matching antigen is unknown. Documented time point: week 23, last vaccination. Topical imiquimod accompanied each vaccine dose, which consisted of 300 ug of mutant IDH1 20-mer peptide. Every donor had a new WHO grade 3 or 4 astrocytoma that was IDH1-mutant, with loss of nuclear ATRX. The CDR3 sequence is 15 residues long. Trimming removed 0 bases from V and 3 bases from J; junction bases left unmatched: 5. From germline, CDR1 is SGDLS and CDR2 YYNGEE. This specimen comes from a study of a mutant IDH1 vaccine in newly diagnosed glioma. Only in-frame clones appear in the TCRdb table, and some are missing; sequencing was by immunoSEQ multiplex PCR. This sample has 60,000 or so clones; 81% occur once, and the top ten carry approximately 7.6%.

Sequencing was performed on PBMCs, taken from a glioma patient whose treatment included an IDH1 peptide vaccine. The V call is TRBV9, the J call TRBJ1-1; 7 positions match TRBD1. The sequence derives from a woman aged 40 to 50 with glioma. Some clones in this sample may be carry-over from other donors' samples. CDR3 nucleotides: TGTGCCAGCAGCGTAGGTGGGACAGCACACACTGAAGCTTTCTTT. It translates to CASSVGGTAHTEAFF. Supplemented by reference TRBV9 and TRBJ1-1, the full variable domain reads DSGVTQTPKHLITATGQRVTLRCSPRSGDLSVYWYQQSLDQGLQFLIQYYNGEERAKGNILERFSAQQFPDLHSELNLSSLELGDSALYFCASSVGGTAHTEAFFGQGTRLTVV.